The clone carrying this T cell receptor beta chain was counted between two and nine times. The data were taken from a study of blood T cells in healthy people across ages. V gave up 6 bases and J gave up 6 bases; unmatched junction bases: 14. CDR3 length equals 16 residues. Using a J-beta primer mix together with a sample-barcoded 5' primer, a second PCR was run for 7 to 11 cycles. A single record per CDR3 protein comes from TCRdb applying MiXCR to the 5' RACE reads. The sample carries 980,000 or so distinct CDR3 sequences, around 48% recorded once. Sequenced input: blood. The chain links TRBV12-3 or TRBV12-4 to TRBJ2-3; 8 bases line up with TRBD2. The sequence was collected from a young man in good health. CDR3: CASSRAGESRYDTQYF. Written as DNA, the CDR3 is TGTGCCAGCAGCCGAGCGGGGGAATCTCGGTACGATACGCAGTATTTT.